A single sample is the source of the 16 T cell receptor beta chains below, sequenced in a study of cytomegalovirus exposure and HLA in healthy donors. Both 60 Vbeta primers and 13 Jbeta primers went into the PCR. The method was immunoSEQ multiplex PCR; TCRdb's version includes in-frame clones alone and lacks a portion of them. The sample includes around 170,000 clones, around 81% of them seen just once. Sequenced sample: PBMCs. These receptors came from a man aged 40-55 years in good health and CMV-seronegative.

This clone was recorded a few times. The chain uses TRBV29-1 and TRBJ2-7; D uncertain. Per the germline V gene, CDR1 is SQVTM and CDR2 is ANQGSEA. The CDR3 length is 12 residues. Between the trimmed V and J ends, which lost 3 bases and 2 bases, there was a span of 8 bases. The CDR3: CSVETETYEQYF. The CDR3 bases are TGCAGCGTTGAGACGGAGACCTACGAGCAGTACTTC.

The J gene is TRBJ2-3, the V gene TRBV29-1; TRBD1 aligns across 9 bases. In germline, CDR1 is SQVTM, CDR2 ANQGSEA. The ends lost 7 bases at V and 0 bases at J; junction bases unmatched: 5. This CDR3 contains 14 residues. The CDR3 loop reads CSAGTGSSTDTQYF. The CDR3 coding sequence is TGCAGCGCTGGGACAGGGTCTAGCACAGATACGCAGTATTTT.

The chain joins TRBV7-9 to TRBJ1-1; 8 positions agree with TRBD1. J was trimmed by 3 bases and V by 6 bases; bases with no gene match: 9. Germline V CDR1 and CDR2: SEHNR, FQNEAQ (reference sequence). This CDR3 is built from 15 residues. CDR3 region: CASSPTGQGHTEAFF. The CDR3 coding sequence is TGTGCCAGCAGTCCTACTGGACAGGGTCACACTGAAGCTTTCTTT.

The chain carries TRBV11-2 and TRBJ1-1, with D maybe TRBD1 (6 bases). The germline CDR1 and CDR2 sequences are SGHAT and FQNNGV. V gave up 1 base and J gave up 4 bases, with 7 bases separating them. This CDR3 comprises 13 residues. CDR3 bases: TGTGCCAGCAGCTTAGTCAGGGGCACTGAAGCTTTCTTT. Residues: CASSLVRGTEAFF.

The gene calls are TRBV6-6 and TRBJ1-1; no clear D. The germline gives CDR1 MNHNY, CDR2 SVGAGI (reference sequence). Between the trimmed V and J ends, which lost 2 bases and 7 bases, there was a span of 5 bases. CDR3 length: 11 residues. The CDR3 sequence is CASSYLSEAFF. CDR3 in DNA: TGTGCCAGCAGTTACCTTAGTGAAGCTTTCTTT.

The chain joins TRBV29-1 to TRBJ1-5; 7 bases are shared with TRBD1. Losses at the gene ends were 6 bases for V and 3 bases for J; bases not matched to a gene: 8. Germline V CDR1 and CDR2: SQVTM, ANQGSEA. CDR3 length: 14 amino acids. The CDR3 region is CSVAQGTLNQPQHF. The DNA for the CDR3 is TGCAGCGTGGCACAGGGGACCCTCAATCAGCCCCAGCATTTT.

The CDR3 here is CASSDGLGDYGYTF. The CDR3 coding sequence is TGTGCCAGCAGCGATGGGTTAGGGGACTATGGCTACACCTTC. The V gene is TRBV7-9, the J gene TRBJ1-2, with D possibly being TRBD1 (5 bases). Trimming left V 5 bases short and J 3 bases short, with 13 bases between. The CDR3 loop spans 14 amino acids. From germline, CDR1 is SEHNR and CDR2 FQNEAQ (reference sequence). Supplemented by reference TRBV7-9 and TRBJ1-2, the full variable domain reads DTGVSQNPRHKITKRGQNVTFRCDPISEHNRLYWYRQTLGQGPEFLTYFQNEAQLEKSRLLSDRFSAERPKGSFSTLEIQRTEQGDSAMYLCASSDGLGDYGYTFGSGTRLTVV.

The chain joins TRBV10-3 to TRBJ2-5; 12 bases match TRBD2. The V and J ends lost 5 bases and 5 bases, in that order; junction bases with no gene match: 15. The CDR3 loop spans 18 amino acids. CDR1 is ENHRY, CDR2 SYGVKD, per germline. CDR3 coding DNA: TGTGCCATCAGTTTACGACTAGCGGGAGAGGCAATGCACGAGACCCAGTACTTC. Translated: CAISLRLAGEAMHETQYF.

V gene TRBV5-1 combines with J gene TRBJ2-1; D is perhaps TRBD2 (5 bases). In germline, CDR1 is SGHRS, CDR2 YFSETQ. The CDR3 is made up of 13 amino acids. V lost 3 bases to trimming and J lost 6 bases, with 10 bases between them. Written as DNA, the CDR3 is TGCGCCAGCAGCTCCGACGGACTCAATGAGCAGTTCTTC. It yields the protein CASSSDGLNEQFF.

CDR3 loop: CASSFKSRETQYF. CDR3 DNA: TGTGCCAGCAGTTTCAAAAGCAGGGAGACCCAGTACTTC. The chain carries TRBV27 and TRBJ2-5; D remains unclear. This CDR3 has 13 residues. Germline V gives CDR1 MNHEY, CDR2 SMNVEV (reference sequence). V was trimmed by 3 bases and J by 5 bases, leaving 10 bases between them.

The V gene is TRBV9, the J gene TRBJ2-2, with 7 bases lining up with TRBD2. The trim removed 4 bases at V and 4 bases at J, leaving 10 bases unmatched. CDR1 and CDR2 from the germline V gene are SGDLS and YYNGEE. The CDR3 length is 16 residues. The CDR3 nucleotides are TGTGCCAGCAGCCCGGGGGGACTACCAGGCACCGGGGAGCTGTTTTTT. This codes for CASSPGGLPGTGELFF. Together with reference TRBV9 and TRBJ2-2, the CDR3 gives the full variable domain: DSGVTQTPKHLITATGQRVTLRCSPRSGDLSVYWYQQSLDQGLQFLIQYYNGEERAKGNILERFSAQQFPDLHSELNLSSLELGDSALYFCASSPGGLPGTGELFFGEGSRLTVL.

This clone was observed a few times. This chain uses TRBV29-1 with TRBJ2-5; possible D gene TRBD2, 6 bases. Matching the DNA end better, TRBJ2-7 makes the J call doubtful. Germline-derived CDR1 and CDR2 are SQVTM and ANQGSEA. This CDR3 is 13 amino acids long. CDR3: CSVRRGSSYEQYF. The CDR3 nucleotides read TGCAGCGTCCGTCGGGGGAGCTCCTACGAGCAGTACTTC.

V usage is TRBV7-9 and J usage is TRBJ2-3; 8 nucleotides match TRBD2. This CDR3 has 16 residues. V lost 8 bases and J lost 2; bases outside the gene matches: 12. Germline-derived CDR1 and CDR2 are SEHNR and FQNEAQ (reference sequence). CDR3 sequence reads: CASDRTAGVATDTQYF. The CDR3 DNA is TGTGCCAGCGACCGTACAGCGGGAGTGGCCACAGATACGCAGTATTTT.

Turning to this clone: Its ends do not fully match the called genes, so a read error is possible. The chain employs TRBV4-3 and TRBJ2-2; 9 bases are a match to TRBD2. CDR1 is LGHNA, CDR2 YSLEER, per germline. CDR3 length: 17 residues. CDR3 nucleotide sequence: TGCGCCAGCGGCCAAGATATCGCGGGGGGGCTCACCGGGGAGCTGTTTTTT. Translation gives CASGQDIAGGLTGELFF.

The chain is built from TRBV6-5 and TRBJ2-1, with TRBD2 matching over 8 bases. The CDR3 consists of 16 residues. Trimming cost V 4 bases and J 7 bases; bases outside gene matches: 12. The germline V gene has CDR1 MNHEY and CDR2 SVGAGI. The CDR3 loop reads CASSSHGGGFKNEQFF. The CDR3 DNA reads as TGTGCCAGCAGTTCCCACGGGGGGGGGTTTAAAAATGAGCAGTTCTTC.

This clone was found a few times. This chain links TRBV14 with TRBJ1-1; no clear D gene. Germline-derived CDR1 and CDR2 are SGHDN and FVKESK. V gave up 4 bases and J gave up 6 bases, with 6 bases separating them. The CDR3 extends over 11 amino acids. The CDR3 nucleotides read TGTGCCAGCAGCCTCCAGTCTGAAGCTTTCTTT. This translates into CASSLQSEAFF.